The 21 T cell receptor beta chains in this list originate from one sample, sequenced in a study of STAT5B mutations in CD4+ large granular lymphocyte leukemia. Sequencing was performed with immunoSEQ multiplex PCR; in TCRdb, only in-frame clones are kept and a portion is missing. The sample has some 45,000 clones, 80% to 90% seen once. The specimen was CD4+ T cells from blood buffy coats. The receptors originated from a human donor in good health.

The V gene is TRBV7-9, the J gene TRBJ2-1; D ambiguous. The V gene lost 2 bases and the J gene lost 5 bases, with 1 base spanning the gap. CDR1 is SEHNR and CDR2 is FQNEAQ in the germline V gene (reference sequence). This CDR3 is built from 11 residues. CDR3 protein: CASSLHNEQFF. CDR3 nucleotides: TGTGCCAGCAGCTTACACAATGAGCAGTTCTTC.

This chain connects TRBV5-5 to TRBJ1-2, with unresolved D. Trimming pared 0 bases from V and 2 bases from J, leaving 5 bases between. Germline V lookup: CDR1 SGHKS, CDR2 YYEKEE (reference sequence). The CDR3 sequence is 13 residues long. CDR3 bases: TGTGCCAGCAGCTTGGATGGGAACTATGGCTACACCTTC. This codes for CASSLDGNYGYTF.

The chain joins TRBV9 to TRBJ2-3; 7 positions match TRBD2. Germline V lookup: CDR1 SGDLS, CDR2 YYNGEE. There are 15 residues in the CDR3. J gave up 0 bases and V 4 bases, and 5 bases lay outside the gene matches. The DNA for the CDR3 is TGTGCCAGCAGCCCGAGAGCGGGAAGCACAGATACGCAGTATTTT. It yields the protein CASSPRAGSTDTQYF. Full variable domain (rest looked up from reference TRBV9 and TRBJ2-3): DSGVTQTPKHLITATGQRVTLRCSPRSGDLSVYWYQQSLDQGLQFLIQYYNGEERAKGNILERFSAQQFPDLHSELNLSSLELGDSALYFCASSPRAGSTDTQYFGPGTRLTVL.

The chain links TRBV5-1 to TRBJ1-2, with unresolved D. V was trimmed by 4 bases and J by 8 bases, leaving 15 bases between them. This CDR3 is built from 13 residues. Germline V gene data show CDR1 as SGHRS and CDR2 as YFSETQ. CDR3 DNA: TGCGCCAGCAGCCCTGGTGGAGCACGCGGCTACACCTTC. This translates into CASSPGGARGYTF.

The gene calls are TRBV30 and TRBJ2-2, with 16 bases fitting TRBD2. Looked up from germline, CDR1 is GTSNPN and CDR2 is SVGIG (reference sequence). The CDR3 covers 16 residues. J was trimmed by 6 bases and V by 5 bases; bases with no gene match: 6. The CDR3 nucleotides read TGTGCCTGGGCCCCCGGGACTAGCGGGAGGGCCGGGGAGCTGTTTTTT. The encoded protein is CAWAPGTSGRAGELFF.

The V gene is TRBV9, the J gene TRBJ2-7, with TRBD2 matching 8 bases. The J segment lost 0 bases and the V segment lost 0 bases, leaving 5 bases of the junction unmatched. Germline lookup yields CDR1 SGDLS and CDR2 YYNGEE. The CDR3 consists of 16 residues. CDR3 sequence (DNA): TGTGCCAGCAGCGTAGGGAGCGGGGGATACTCCTACGAGCAGTACTTC. It translates to CASSVGSGGYSYEQYF.

This chain joins TRBV10-2 and TRBJ2-7; D remains unclear. CDR1 is WSHSY, CDR2 SAAADI, per germline. Deletions cut 6 bases from V and 4 bases from J, with 13 bases between. CDR3 size: 13 residues. DNA of the CDR3: TGCGCCAGCAGGGACGGGTGGAAGTACGAGCAGTACTTC. Encoded protein: CASRDGWKYEQYF.

In its sample, this clone was seen a few times. The chain links TRBV10-3 to TRBJ1-1; D remains ambiguous. CDR1 ENHRY and CDR2 SYGVKD come from the germline V gene. V was pared by 0 bases and J by 4 bases, with 12 bases between. The CDR3 sequence is 15 residues long. Here the CDR3 reads CAISESGGVGTEAFF. The DNA of the CDR3 is TGTGCCATCAGTGAGTCGGGTGGGGTCGGCACTGAAGCTTTCTTT.

The CDR3 bases are TGTGCCAGCTCACTGGAGGGACAGCGAAACACCATATATTTT. Its translation: CASSLEGQRNTIYF. J is TRBJ1-3 and V is TRBV18, with 7 bases fitting TRBD1. Germline assignment: CDR1 KGHSH and CDR2 LQKENI. The J segment lost 5 bases and the V segment lost 4 bases, leaving 5 bases of the junction unmatched. This CDR3 has 14 residues.

The chain uses TRBV10-3 and TRBJ2-7, with 10 nucleotides matching TRBD2. Looked up from germline, CDR1 is ENHRY and CDR2 is SYGVKD. This CDR3 contains 15 residues. J lost 3 bases, V lost 5 bases, and 7 bases had no gene match. The CDR3 DNA follows: TGTGCCATCAGTACACAGGCTAGCGGGAGCTACGAGCAGTACTTC. This sequence encodes CAISTQASGSYEQYF.

This clone was counted a single time. V is TRBV27 and J is TRBJ1-6; 7 nucleotides agree with TRBD1. The V and J ends lost 5 bases and 4 bases, in that order; junction bases with no gene match: 5. Germline CDR1 reads MNHEY; CDR2 reads SMNVEV (reference sequence). The CDR3 runs 15 residues. CDR3 in DNA: TGTGCCAGCAGTCCGGACAGGCCGTATAATTCACCCCTCCACTTT. Translated, it gives CASSPDRPYNSPLHF.

V and J are TRBV2 and TRBJ2-5; D is undetermined. Trimming shortened V by 5 bases and J by 5 bases, and 6 bases separated the two germline ends. CDR3 length equals 11 residues. The germline V gene has CDR1 SNHLY and CDR2 FYNNEI. The CDR3 reads CASSSAETQYF. CDR3 nucleotide sequence: TGTGCCAGCAGTTCCGCGGAGACCCAGTACTTC.

This clone has just one count. J is TRBJ1-1 and V is TRBV19; D perhaps matches TRBD1 (5 bases). V was shortened by 6 bases and J by 4 bases, with 18 bases between the two germline ends. Germline V gene sequence: CDR1 LNHDA, CDR2 SQIVND (reference sequence). This CDR3 is 15 amino acids long. The CDR3 region is CASRPSPGRGTEAFF. As DNA, the CDR3 is TGTGCCAGTAGACCCTCGCCGGGGCGAGGCACTGAAGCTTTCTTT.

This chain links TRBV15 with TRBJ1-2, with D tentatively TRBD1 (6 bases). Germline V gives CDR1 LNHNV, CDR2 YYDKDF (reference sequence). CDR3 length: 17 residues. Trimming took off 5 bases at V and 5 bases at J, with 24 bases between the two ends. The CDR3 protein is CATSSPTGGALFYGYTF. The CDR3 nucleotides read TGTGCCACCAGCTCCCCGACGGGGGGGGCTTTATTTTATGGCTACACCTTC.

This sequence joins TRBV28 and TRBJ2-3, with TRBD2 matching over 9 bases. V lost 4 bases, J lost 2 bases, and 16 bases stayed unmatched. This CDR3 region has 19 residues. Germline CDR1 reads MDHEN; CDR2 reads SYDVKM. The CDR3 loop reads CASSSHAPAGGTLTDTQYF. CDR3 nucleotides: TGTGCCAGCAGTTCCCATGCCCCAGCGGGAGGCACCCTCACAGATACGCAGTATTTT.

The chain links TRBV28 to TRBJ2-7, with 8 nucleotides matching TRBD1. CDR3 length: 15 residues. The germline gives CDR1 MDHEN, CDR2 SYDVKM. After removal of 4 bases from V and 3 bases from J, the junction contained 8 bases not matched to a gene. CDR3 sequence reads: CASSSGQGTGYEQYF. CDR3 DNA sequence: TGTGCCAGCAGTTCTGGACAGGGAACCGGCTACGAGCAGTACTTC. The variable domain in full, completed from reference TRBV28 and TRBJ2-7, reads DVKVTQSSRYLVKRTGEKVFLECVQDMDHENMFWYRQDPGLGLRLIYFSYDVKMKEKGDIPEGYSVSREKKERFSLILESASTNQTSMYLCASSSGQGTGYEQYFGPGTRLTVT.

The chain joins TRBV27 to TRBJ2-2; perhaps TRBD1 as D (6 bases). Germline CDR1 reads MNHEY; CDR2 reads SMNVEV (reference sequence). This CDR3 is 15 amino acids long. Trimming pared 5 bases from V and 3 bases from J, leaving 13 bases between. CDR3 region: CASSIQGLDTGELFF. In nucleotides, the CDR3 is TGTGCCAGCAGTATACAGGGATTAGACACCGGGGAGCTGTTTTTT.

The J gene is TRBJ2-5, the V gene TRBV15; D is possibly TRBD1 (5 bases). The CDR3 consists of 14 residues. The germline V gene has CDR1 LNHNV and CDR2 YYDKDF (reference sequence). The ends were cut back, 0 bases at V and 5 bases at J, with 10 bases in the middle. CDR3 coding DNA: TGTGCCACCAGCAGAGACAGGGCGTCGGAGACCCAGTACTTC. Amino acid sequence: CATSRDRASETQYF.

This CDR3 is CASGINYGYTF. The CDR3 DNA reads as TGTGCCAGCGGGATCAACTATGGCTACACCTTC. The chain combines TRBV28 with TRBJ1-2; no clear D. V was clipped by 8 bases and J by 2 bases, with 6 bases between them. There are 11 residues in the CDR3. The germline CDR1 and CDR2 sequences are MDHEN and SYDVKM.

V and J are TRBV19 and TRBJ1-3; D possibly corresponds to TRBD1 (6 bases). This CDR3 has 15 amino acids. Per germline, CDR1 LNHDA and CDR2 SQIVND (reference sequence). V gave up 4 bases and J gave up 4 bases, with 14 bases separating them. CDR3: CASSTLDSDGNTIYF. The CDR3 nucleotides are TGTGCCAGTAGTACGCTGGACAGTGACGGAAACACCATATATTTT.

This clone was detected only once. The J gene is TRBJ1-2, the V gene TRBV7-2; no reliable D call. Germline loops: CDR1 SGHTA, CDR2 FQGNSA. The germline V and J ends were trimmed by 4 bases and 1 base, with 10 bases remaining between them. This CDR3 comprises 14 residues. DNA of the CDR3: TGTGCCAGCAGCTCCCAGGCGGGTAACTATGGCTACACCTTC. This gives the protein CASSSQAGNYGYTF. Combining the CDR3 with reference TRBV7-2 and TRBJ1-2 gives the whole variable domain GAGVSQSPSNKVTEKGKDVELRCDPISGHTALYWYRQSLGQGLEFLIYFQGNSAPDKSGLPSDRFSAERTGGSVSTLTIQRTQQEDSAVYLCASSSQAGNYGYTFGSGTRLTVV.